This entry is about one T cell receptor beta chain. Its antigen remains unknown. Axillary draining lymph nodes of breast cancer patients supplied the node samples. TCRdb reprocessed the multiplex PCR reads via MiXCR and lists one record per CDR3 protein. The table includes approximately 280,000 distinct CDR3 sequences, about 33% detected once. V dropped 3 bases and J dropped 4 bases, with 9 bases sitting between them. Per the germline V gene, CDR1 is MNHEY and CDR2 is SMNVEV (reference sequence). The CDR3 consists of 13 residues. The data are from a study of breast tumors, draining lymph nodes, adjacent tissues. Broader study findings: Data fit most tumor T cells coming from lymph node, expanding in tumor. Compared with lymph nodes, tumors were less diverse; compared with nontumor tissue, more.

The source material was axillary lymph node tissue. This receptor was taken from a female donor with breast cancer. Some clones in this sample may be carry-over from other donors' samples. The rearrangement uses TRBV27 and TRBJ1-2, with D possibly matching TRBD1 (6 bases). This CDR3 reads CASSFGQSYGYTF. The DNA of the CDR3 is TGTGCCAGCAGTTTCGGACAGTCCTATGGCTACACCTTC.